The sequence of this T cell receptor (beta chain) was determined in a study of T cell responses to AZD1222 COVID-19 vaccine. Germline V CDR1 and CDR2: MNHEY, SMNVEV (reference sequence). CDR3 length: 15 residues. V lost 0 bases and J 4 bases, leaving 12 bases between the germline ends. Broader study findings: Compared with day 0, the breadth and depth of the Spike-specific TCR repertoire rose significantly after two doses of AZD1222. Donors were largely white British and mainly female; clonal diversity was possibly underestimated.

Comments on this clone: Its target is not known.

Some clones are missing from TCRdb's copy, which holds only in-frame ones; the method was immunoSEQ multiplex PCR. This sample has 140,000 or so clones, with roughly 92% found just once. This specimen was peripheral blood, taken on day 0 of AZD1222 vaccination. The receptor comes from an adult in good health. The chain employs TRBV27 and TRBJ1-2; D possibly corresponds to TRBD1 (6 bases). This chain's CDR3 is CASSLSRGAIYGYTF. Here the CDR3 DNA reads TGTGCCAGCAGTTTATCCCGGGGGGCCATCTATGGCTACACCTTC.